This TCR beta chain was sequenced during a study of blood T cell repertoires in COVID-19. At the level of the study: Spain, Italy and the United States supplied samples that represented acute and convalescent COVID-19. From T cells, B-cell-depleted T cells, or PBMCs came the material, which was cDNA or gDNA.

A few counts support this clone. Per the authors' pipeline: The assay estimated nucleated cells by amplifying reference gene primers. Sequencing used immunoSEQ multiplex PCR; TCRdb keeps in-frame clones, though not all of them. D and trimming come from the DNA, and the V and J calls and clone size come from that table. The data show hundreds of thousands of clones, roughly four fifths seen once. Trimming cost V 3 bases and J 2 bases, with 10 bases left between them. Germline V lookup: CDR1 MNHEY, CDR2 SVGAGI. The CDR3 is 14 amino acids. The chain carries TRBV6-5 and TRBJ2-5, with a possible D match to TRBD1 (5 bases). Source material: peripheral blood. This receptor was identified in a woman in her thirties or forties with active or convalescent COVID-19. CDR3 protein: CASSYWTKQETQYF. The CDR3 bases are TGTGCCAGCAGTTATTGGACAAAACAAGAGACCCAGTACTTC.